The 10 T cell receptor beta chains below come from one sample, sequenced in a study of T cells in Graves' hyperthyroidism and ophthalmopathy. RNA transcripts yielded amplified TCR beta CDR3 regions. A first-round RT-PCR of the TCR CDR3 used the HTBI primer set. Using its own MiXCR run on the multiplex PCR reads, TCRdb lists one record per CDR3 protein. The sample yields roughly 300,000 distinct CDR3 sequences, more than 11% seen once. The material sequenced was blood. The source of these receptors is a woman under 40 with Graves' hyperthyroidism.

This clonotype appeared a few times. A much larger clone lies one base from this, so it may be a read error. The rearrangement uses TRBV6-2 or TRBV6-3 and TRBJ2-5; D possibly matches TRBD1 or TRBD2 (5 bases each). The CDR3 loop spans 16 amino acids. Germline CDR1 reads MNHEY; CDR2 reads SVGEGT. V lost 6 bases to trimming and J lost 9 bases, with 26 bases between them. CDR3 nucleotide sequence: TGTGCCAGCAGGGGTCCGGGACCGCCCACTCCGAGGGCCCAGTACTTC. Its translation: CASRGPGPPTPRAQYF.

This clonotype was observed many times. The chain joins TRBV2 to TRBJ2-2, with 13 bases identical to TRBD2. The CDR3 extends over 16 amino acids. J lost 4 bases, V lost 8 bases, and 7 bases had no gene match. CDR1 SNHLY and CDR2 FYNNEI come from the germline V gene. The CDR3 here is CASLGLAGWSTGELFF. The CDR3 DNA reads as TGTGCCAGCCTGGGACTAGCGGGGTGGAGCACCGGGGAGCTGTTTTTT.

The genes are TRBV19 and TRBJ1-5; D call uncertain. The germline CDR1 and CDR2 sequences are LNHDA and SQIVND (reference sequence). This CDR3 region has 12 residues. V lost 5 bases, J lost 8 bases, and 10 bases lay in between. The CDR3 DNA is TGTGCCAGTAGTGCCAGTCCGGAGCCCCAGCATTTT. Amino acids: CASSASPEPQHF.

This clonotype appeared many times. This sequence joins TRBV3-1 and TRBJ1-1; D gene unclear. This CDR3 is built from 14 residues. Trimming took off 1 base at V and 0 bases at J, with 6 bases between the two ends. The V gene's germline CDR1 is LGHDT and CDR2 YNNKEL (reference sequence). The CDR3 DNA reads as TGTGCCAGCAGCCAAGGACACATGAACACTGAAGCTTTCTTT. It yields the protein CASSQGHMNTEAFF.

This clonotype was detected only a few times. CDR3 sequence reads: CASRNRGSPSYNEQFF. The CDR3 DNA reads TGTGCCAGCAGGAACCGAGGTAGTCCCTCCTACAATGAGCAGTTCTTC. V is TRBV6-1 and J is TRBJ2-1, with no clear D. The length of the CDR3 is 16 residues. Deletions cut 6 bases from V and 0 bases from J, with 15 bases between. CDR1 is MNHNS, CDR2 SASEGT, per germline.

This clonotype was counted at least ten times. The gene calls are TRBV29-1 and TRBJ2-1; the D gene is possibly TRBD2 (5 bases). V was trimmed by 1 base and J by 8 bases, leaving 6 bases between them. Germline V gene lookup returns CDR1 SQVTM and CDR2 ANQGSEA. CDR3 length: 11 residues. This CDR3 is CSVEGRDEQFF. In DNA form, the CDR3 reads TGCAGCGTTGAAGGGCGGGATGAGCAGTTCTTC.

This chain joins TRBV29-1 and TRBJ1-2, with a tentative D call TRBD1 (6 bases). The CDR3 has 11 residues. The V and J ends lost 6 bases and 3 bases respectively, with 8 bases between them. Germline CDR1 SQVTM, CDR2 ANQGSEA. As DNA, the CDR3 is TGCAGCGTGGACAGTGACTATGGCTACACCTTC. Protein sequence: CSVDSDYGYTF.

This clonotype has at least ten counts. This chain links TRBV2 with TRBJ1-1; D is perhaps TRBD1 (5 bases). The V gene lost 2 bases and the J gene lost 7 bases, with 14 bases spanning the gap. Germline CDR1 reads SNHLY; CDR2 reads FYNNEI. This CDR3 contains 14 residues. This CDR3 reads CASSETDRLNEAFF. The CDR3 region has the DNA TGTGCCAGCAGTGAAACTGACAGATTAAATGAAGCTTTCTTT.

This clonotype was recorded at least ten times. The chain couples TRBV6-1 to TRBJ1-6, with D unresolved. V was pared by 1 base and J by 15 bases, with 19 bases between. Germline values: CDR1 MNHNS, CDR2 SASEGT. There are 15 residues in the CDR3. Here the CDR3 DNA reads TGTGCCAGCAGTGAAGAGAACCGACCGAGCCCCAGCCTCCACTTT. Translated: CASSEENRPSPSLHF.

This clonotype was observed at least ten times. The rearrangement joins TRBV2 to TRBJ2-1; no firm D call. This CDR3 region has 16 residues. The ends were cut back, 0 bases at V and 9 bases at J, with 18 bases in the middle. From germline, CDR1 is SNHLY and CDR2 FYNNEI. The CDR3 here is CASSEAIPAAPSEQFF. In DNA form, the CDR3 reads TGTGCCAGCAGTGAAGCTATCCCGGCGGCCCCCAGTGAGCAGTTCTTC.